Listed below are T cell receptor beta chains from one sample, sequenced in a study of identical twins. TCRdb redid the calling of the 5' RACE reads with MiXCR, one entry per CDR3 protein. The sample gives approximately 680,000 distinct CDR3 sequences, around 7.4% of which show up once; less than 2% is in the top ten. The same data also went into a second study, on yellow fever vaccine responses in identical twins.

The sequencing sample was made of PBMCs. The receptors here all came from a woman aged 18-29 years in good health. CDR3s include the opening cysteine and the closing phenylalanine or tryptophan. D genes are given only for firm matches. A clone size is listed for some rows: how often the clone was seen (once, few, many), or a class if it is expanded.

CDR3 protein,CDR3 DNA,clone size,D gene,V gene,J gene
CASSPMTSGVETQYF,TGTGCCAGCAGCCCGATGACTAGCGGGGTTGAGACCCAGTACTTC,.,TRBD2,TRBV6-2/TRBV6-3,TRBJ2-5
CASSDTGTGGSYEQYF,TGTGCCAGCAGCGACACCGGGACAGGGGGCTCCTACGAGCAGTACTTC,.,TRBD1,TRBV7-9,TRBJ2-7
CASSLSNRGNQPQHF,TGTGCCAGCAGTTTATCGAACAGGGGCAATCAGCCCCAGCATTTT,few,.,TRBV27,TRBJ1-5
CASSHDYPSYNEQFF,TGCGCCAGCAGCCACGACTACCCCTCCTACAATGAGCAGTTCTTC,many,.,TRBV4-1,TRBJ2-1
CASSLRPGLVETQYF,TGTGCCAGCAGCCTCCGACCGGGACTAGTTGAGACCCAGTACTTC,.,TRBD2,TRBV7-9,TRBJ2-5
CASSETPWGQFF,TGTGCCAGCAGTGAAACCCCTTGGGGGCAGTTCTTC,.,.,TRBV6-1,TRBJ2-1
CASRRQGVSYNEQFF,TGTGCCAGCAGAAGACAGGGGGTCTCCTACAATGAGCAGTTCTTC,few,TRBD1,TRBV28,TRBJ2-1
CASRSGRVEQFF,TGTGCCAGCAGGTCAGGGAGGGTTGAGCAGTTCTTC,few,TRBD2,TRBV12-3/TRBV12-4,TRBJ2-1
CASSPRTGVNSPLHF,TGTGCCAGCAGTCCCCGGACAGGGGTGAATTCACCCCTCCACTTT,few,TRBD1,TRBV12-3/TRBV12-4,TRBJ1-6
CASSVNTGRLAKNIQYF,TGTGCCAGCAGTGTCAACACAGGGAGGCTAGCCAAAAACATTCAGTACTTC,.,.,TRBV12-3/TRBV12-4,TRBJ2-4
CASSSADSIISYNEQFF,TGTGCCAGCAGTTCGGCCGACAGCATCATTTCCTACAATGAGCAGTTCTTC,few,.,TRBV6-5,TRBJ2-1
CSASRPETFGYTF,TGCAGTGCTAGCCGGCCCGAGACTTTCGGCTACACCTTC,few,.,TRBV20-1,TRBJ1-2
CASSEIQVGYGYTF,TGCGCCAGCAGCGAAATACAGGTCGGCTATGGCTACACCTTC,few,.,TRBV5-1,TRBJ1-2